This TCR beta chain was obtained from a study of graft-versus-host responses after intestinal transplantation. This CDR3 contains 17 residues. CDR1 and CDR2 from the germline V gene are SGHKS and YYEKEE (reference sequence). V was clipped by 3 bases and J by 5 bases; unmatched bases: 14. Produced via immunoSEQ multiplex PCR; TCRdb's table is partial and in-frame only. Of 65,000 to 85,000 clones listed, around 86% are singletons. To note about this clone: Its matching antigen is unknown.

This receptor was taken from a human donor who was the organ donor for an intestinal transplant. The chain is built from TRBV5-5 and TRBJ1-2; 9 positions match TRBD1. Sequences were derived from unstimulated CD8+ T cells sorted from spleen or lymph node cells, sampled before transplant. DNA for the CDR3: TGTGCCAGCAGCTCCCCCGGGGGGACAGGGTACTGGTATGGCTACACCTTC. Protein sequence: CASSSPGGTGYWYGYTF.